Shown below are 18 T cell receptor beta chains from a single sample sequenced in a study of blood T cell repertoires in COVID-19. Sequencing used immunoSEQ multiplex PCR; TCRdb keeps in-frame clones, though not all of them. This table holds about 94,000 clones, around two thirds found once. Sequencing input: peripheral blood. The receptor set was obtained from a man between 70 and 80 years old with COVID-19, enrolled during active disease.

This chain connects TRBV7-6 to TRBJ2-6; 7 nucleotides align to TRBD1. Germline V gene sequence: CDR1 SGHVS, CDR2 FNYEAQ. The trim removed 5 bases at V and 0 bases at J, leaving 10 bases unmatched. The CDR3 consists of 18 residues. The CDR3 loop is CASSGLGTVSSGANVLTF. The CDR3 nucleotides are TGTGCCAGCAGCGGTCTAGGGACAGTCTCCTCTGGGGCCAACGTCCTGACTTTC. The entire variable domain, with the rest obtained from reference TRBV7-6 and TRBJ2-6, is as follows: GAGVSQSPRYKVTKRGQDVALRCDPISGHVSLYWYRQALGQGPEFLTYFNYEAQQDKSGLPNDRFSAERPEGSISTLTIQRTEQRDSAMYRCASSGLGTVSSGANVLTFGAGSRLTVL.

The V and J genes are TRBV20-1 and TRBJ2-7, with a tentative D call TRBD1 (5 bases). This CDR3 is 11 amino acids long. The V gene's germline CDR1 is DFQATT and CDR2 SNEGSKA (reference sequence). Trimming cost V 4 bases and J 4 bases, with 8 bases left between them. CDR3 residues: CSANQGYEQYF. CDR3 sequence (DNA): TGCAGTGCTAACCAGGGATACGAGCAGTACTTC.

The gene calls are TRBV4-3 and TRBJ2-2; perhaps TRBD2 as D (5 bases). V was pared by 4 bases and J by 6 bases, with 12 bases between. The germline gives CDR1 LGHNA, CDR2 YSLEER. The CDR3 is 14 amino acids. The CDR3 sequence is CASSRGGFAGELFF. CDR3 sequence (DNA): TGCGCCAGCAGCCGAGGCGGGTTCGCCGGGGAGCTGTTTTTT.

The gene calls are TRBV11-2 and TRBJ1-2, with 7 bases lining up with TRBD1. Trimming at V came to 6 bases and at J to 5 bases, leaving 18 bases not matched to a gene. Germline lookup yields CDR1 SGHAT and CDR2 FQNNGV. The CDR3 is 17 amino acids. CDR3 sequence: CASSPLVSRGRKYGYTF. The CDR3, as DNA: TGTGCCAGCAGTCCATTAGTATCCAGGGGGAGGAAATATGGCTACACCTTC.

This clone was observed a single time. The chain links TRBV27 to TRBJ2-3; D remains ambiguous. V lost 2 bases to trimming and J lost 0 bases, with 12 bases between them. This CDR3 spans 16 amino acids. CDR1 MNHEY and CDR2 SMNVEV come from the germline V gene (reference sequence). The CDR3 reads CASSLKWATSTDTQYF. In DNA, the CDR3 is TGTGCCAGCAGTTTAAAATGGGCCACAAGCACAGATACGCAGTATTTT.

CDR3 region: CASSPLARGELFF. Here the CDR3 DNA reads TGTGCCAGCAGCCCCCTTGCTCGGGGGGAGCTGTTTTTT. This chain uses TRBV9 with TRBJ2-2; D is undetermined. The CDR3 sequence is 13 residues long. Looked up from germline, CDR1 is SGDLS and CDR2 is YYNGEE. V was pared by 4 bases and J by 8 bases, with 12 bases between.

This chain joins TRBV19 and TRBJ2-2; 8 bases agree with TRBD1. Per the germline V gene, CDR1 is LNHDA and CDR2 is SQIVND (reference sequence). CDR3 length: 15 amino acids. The V and J ends lost 5 bases and 5 bases, in that order; junction bases with no gene match: 7. CDR3 loop: CASSLPTGVTGELFF. The CDR3 nucleotides are TGTGCCAGTAGTCTACCGACAGGGGTAACCGGGGAGCTGTTTTTT.

CDR3 in DNA: TGCGCCAGCAGCTTCGACAGGGGAGGTACAGATACGCAGTATTTT. Translation gives CASSFDRGGTDTQYF. The V call is TRBV5-1, the J call TRBJ2-3; 8 bases map to TRBD1. Trimming at V came to 2 bases and at J to 3 bases, leaving 5 bases not matched to a gene. The germline V gene has CDR1 SGHRS and CDR2 YFSETQ. The CDR3 spans 15 residues.

The J gene is TRBJ2-1, the V gene TRBV10-3, with 11 nucleotides matching TRBD2. Germline trimming cut 11 bases from V and 7 bases from J; bases unmatched to any gene: 10. Germline V gene sequence: CDR1 ENHRY, CDR2 SYGVKD. The length of the CDR3 is 14 residues. As DNA, the CDR3 is TGTGCCGTTACTAGCGGGAGTGGGAGGAATGAGCAGTTCTTC. Translation gives CAVTSGSGRNEQFF.

This clone showed up just once. V usage is TRBV29-1 and J usage is TRBJ2-5; D is possibly TRBD1 (5 bases). The CDR3 length is 12 residues. Germline V gene data show CDR1 as SQVTM and CDR2 as ANQGSEA. DNA for the CDR3: TGCAGTGGCCGGACACCTCAAGAGACCCAGTACTTC. Amino acid sequence: CSGRTPQETQYF.

The chain has TRBV29-1 and TRBJ1-4; tentative D call: TRBD1 (6 bases). The germline V gene encodes CDR1 SQVTM and CDR2 ANQGSEA. Trimming stripped 4 bases from V and 4 bases from J, with 16 bases between. There are 15 residues in the CDR3. CDR3 nucleotide sequence: TGCAGCGTTGCCCTGTCATGGGGGCTTAATGAAAAACTGTTTTTT. The encoded protein is CSVALSWGLNEKLFF.

The rearrangement uses TRBV2 and TRBJ1-1; 7 bases map to TRBD1. The CDR3 spans 15 residues. Germline trimming cut 6 bases from V and 0 bases from J; bases unmatched to any gene: 7. Per the germline V gene, CDR1 is SNHLY and CDR2 is FYNNEI. The CDR3 is CASRLTGVLNTEAFF. For the CDR3, the DNA is TGTGCCAGCAGATTAACAGGGGTGCTGAACACTGAAGCTTTCTTT.

V gene TRBV5-6 combines with J gene TRBJ2-1, with 15 bases aligning to TRBD2. The junction had 1 base not matched to a gene; V was cut back by 5 bases and J by 4 bases. Germline V gene lookup returns CDR1 SGHDT and CDR2 YYEEEE. This CDR3 is 15 amino acids long. CDR3 sequence reads: CASRGTSGRYNEQFF. The CDR3 bases are TGTGCCAGCAGGGGGACTAGCGGGAGGTACAATGAGCAGTTCTTC.

J is TRBJ2-1 and V is TRBV4-1; no clear D gene. Germline CDR1 is MGHRA and CDR2 is YSYEKL. This CDR3 has 14 residues. The ends were cut back, 1 base at V and 9 bases at J, with 13 bases in the middle. CDR3 coding DNA: TGCGCCAGCAGCCAAGGAGGAGTCATGGCTGAGCAGTTCTTC. Its protein is CASSQGGVMAEQFF.

The gene calls are TRBV28 and TRBJ1-5; possible D gene TRBD1, 5 bases. Trimming left V 5 bases short and J 2 bases short, with 16 bases between. The CDR3 sequence is 16 residues long. The germline CDR1 and CDR2 sequences are MDHEN and SYDVKM. The CDR3 coding sequence is TGTGCCAGCAGTCCCCGACGGGGGAGGGGCAATCAGCCCCAGCATTTT. Its translation: CASSPRRGRGNQPQHF.

The sample holds a few counts of this clone. This chain links TRBV2 with TRBJ1-1; D remains ambiguous. V lost 4 bases and J lost 4, with 16 bases in between. This CDR3 has 15 amino acids. Germline-derived CDR1 and CDR2 are SNHLY and FYNNEI. CDR3 in amino acids: CASSAKAVTTTEAFF. CDR3 sequence (DNA): TGTGCCAGCAGTGCTAAAGCGGTCACCACCACTGAAGCTTTCTTT. The variable domain in full, with the rest retrieved from reference TRBV2 and TRBJ1-1, is EPEVTQTPSHQVTQMGQEVILRCVPISNHLYFYWYRQILGQKVEFLVSFYNNEISEKSEIFDDQFSVERPDGSNFTLKIRSTKLEDSAMYFCASSAKAVTTTEAFFGQGTRLTVV.

The sample holds a few counts of this clone. V usage is TRBV24-1 and J usage is TRBJ1-5, with 9 bases that match TRBD1. The CDR3 extends over 16 amino acids. Unmatched junction bases numbered 10, after V lost 4 bases and J lost 7 bases. Per the germline V gene, CDR1 is KGHDR and CDR2 is SFDVKD. The CDR3: CATSEEGQGGGQPQHF. CDR3 sequence (DNA): TGTGCCACCAGTGAAGAGGGACAGGGAGGAGGGCAGCCCCAGCATTTT.

The genes are TRBV7-6 and TRBJ2-1; the D gene is possibly TRBD2 (5 bases). The CDR3 runs to 15 residues. Germline V lookup: CDR1 SGHVS, CDR2 FNYEAQ. With 5 bases removed from V and 7 bases from J, the gap between germline ends came to 18 bases. The CDR3 region has the DNA TGTGCCAGCAGCCCGACCCCCGCGGACTGGAATGAGCAGTTCTTC. Translating gives CASSPTPADWNEQFF.